This T cell receptor (beta chain) originates from a study of cytomegalovirus exposure and HLA in healthy donors. For the study at large: Of all 400 or so donors who were genotyped, about 84% belonged to the Caucasian-associated ancestry cluster. Findings and caveats of the study: TCR beta V segments were, for the most part, productive about 90% or about 30% of the time in an earlier analysis. Rarity marked most TCR sequences, yet some public TCRs occurred in many donors. There were several of the most significant clusters that appeared linked to common viral pathogens in a later analysis.

60 Vbeta and 13 Jbeta primers were used in PCR. TCRdb's table, derived via immunoSEQ multiplex PCR, lists solely in-frame clones and lacks some. The sample holds 100,000 or so clones, 84% seen once. Of note for this clone: Its antigen is unknown.

The sequence was collected from a man aged 18 to 30 in good health and CMV-seronegative. What was sequenced was PBMCs.

The CDR3 region is CASSLSVRRGRSYEQYF. CDR3 in DNA: TGTGCCAGCAGTTTATCGGTCAGGCGGGGTCGCTCCTACGAGCAGTACTTC. This chain links TRBV28 with TRBJ2-7; the D gene is possibly TRBD2 (6 bases). The germline gives CDR1 MDHEN, CDR2 SYDVKM. With 1 base removed from V and 0 bases from J, the gap between germline ends came to 16 bases. The CDR3 totals 17 residues.